The source of this T cell receptor (beta chain) is a study of breast tumors, draining lymph nodes, adjacent tissues. Study results and limitations: Tumors had less TCR diversity than lymph nodes, more than nontumor tissue.

TCRdb recomputed calls from the multiplex PCR reads with MiXCR, one row per CDR3 protein. The sample holds 150,000 to 250,000 distinct CDR3 sequences, around 29% seen once. The lymph nodes were axillary draining lymph nodes from breast cancer patients. There are a few counts of this clonotype. Antigen specificity is unknown. The junction does not match germline at one end; this may be a read error. The sequence derives from a female donor with breast cancer. Some clones in this sample may be carry-over from other donors' samples. The sequenced sample was axillary lymph node tissue.

The CDR3 loop is CASSHSRGGATSNSPLHF. The CDR3 region has the DNA TGTGCCAGCAGTCACTCCCGGGGGGGGGCGACTTCAAATTCACCCCTCCACTTT. The chain combines TRBV6-5 with TRBJ1-6; TRBD1 might be the D (6 bases). Germline assignment: CDR1 MNHEY and CDR2 SVGAGI. This CDR3 spans 18 amino acids.